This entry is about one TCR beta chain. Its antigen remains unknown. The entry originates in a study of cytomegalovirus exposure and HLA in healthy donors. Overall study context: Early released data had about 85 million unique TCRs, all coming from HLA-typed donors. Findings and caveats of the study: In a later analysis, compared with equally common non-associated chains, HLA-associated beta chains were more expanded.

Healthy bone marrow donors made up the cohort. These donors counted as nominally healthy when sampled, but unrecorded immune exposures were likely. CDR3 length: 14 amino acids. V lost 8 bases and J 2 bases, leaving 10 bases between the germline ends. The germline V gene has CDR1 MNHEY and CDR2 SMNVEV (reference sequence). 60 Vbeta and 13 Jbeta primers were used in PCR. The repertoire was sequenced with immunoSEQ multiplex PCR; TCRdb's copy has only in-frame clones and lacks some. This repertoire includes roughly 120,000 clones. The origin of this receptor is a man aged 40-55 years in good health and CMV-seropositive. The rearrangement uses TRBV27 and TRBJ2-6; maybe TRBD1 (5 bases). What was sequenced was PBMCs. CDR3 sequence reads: CASARVPGANVLTF. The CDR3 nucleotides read TGTGCCAGCGCCAGGGTCCCTGGGGCCAACGTCCTGACTTTC.